A selection of T cell receptor beta chains follows, all from one sample in a study of cytomegalovirus exposure and HLA in healthy donors. The protocol was immunoSEQ multiplex PCR, while the TCRdb copy is restricted to in-frame clones and leaves out a portion. The sample contains around 130,000 clones, approximately 82% of which appear only once. The specimen sequenced was PBMCs. The receptors stem from a woman in her late teens or twenties in good health and CMV-seropositive. The CDR3 runs from the conserved cysteine through the conserved F or W. A D gene is named only where the DNA matches it firmly. For some rows the clone size is stated as once, few or many, or as a class when expanded; others skip it.

clone_size d_call j_call v_call cdr3_nt cdr3_aa
. . TRBJ2-7 TRBV5-1 TGCGCCAGCAGCTTGGCCAGGCTTAGCTCCTACGAGCAGTACTTC CASSLARLSSYEQYF
. TRBD1 TRBJ1-1 TRBV6-8 TGTGCCAGCAGTTCTAACAGGGGTTGTGAAGCTTTCTTT CASSSNRGCEAFF
. . TRBJ2-7 TRBV25-1 TGTGCCAGCATCCCGGGGAGGACTGGCGAGCAGTACTTC CASIPGRTGEQYF
once TRBD1 TRBJ2-1 TRBV10-2 TGCGCCAGCACACTGGACAGGGGCAATGAGCAGTTCTTC CASTLDRGNEQFF
. . TRBJ2-7 TRBV25-1 TGTGCCAGCAGTGAAAGGGGCCCCAACGAGCAGTACTTC CASSERGPNEQYF
. . TRBJ1-3 TRBV4-1 TGCGCCAGCAGCCAAGATGTTGAGACAGGAGTCAGGTTCGCTGGAAACACCATATATTTT CASSQDVETGVRFAGNTIYF
. . TRBJ2-7 TRBV6-1 TGTGCCAGCAGTGAAGCGCGAGGACTGCACTCCTACGAGCAGTACTTC CASSEARGLHSYEQYF
. . TRBJ1-2 TRBV15 TGTGCCACCAGCACAAGCACTTTACCCTCTAAGAATGGCTACACCTTC CATSTSTLPSKNGYTF
. TRBD1 TRBJ2-3 TRBV5-6 TGTGCCAGCAGCTCAGAGAGGGGGCCCACAGATACGCAGTATTTT CASSSERGPTDTQYF
. TRBD1 TRBJ2-2 TRBV7-9 TGTGCCAGCAGCGATCGGACAGGGGTTGGCGGGGAGCTGTTTTTT CASSDRTGVGGELFF
. TRBD1 TRBJ2-1 TRBV23-1 TGCGCCAGCAGTCAGCCGGGACAGGGGTTTTTCGAGCAGTTCTTC CASSQPGQGFFEQFF
. . TRBJ1-2 TRBV7-9 TGTGCCAGCAGCTTATCCGGGTTGGGTAATCCCTATGGCTACACCTTC CASSLSGLGNPYGYTF
. TRBD1 TRBJ2-2 TRBV19 TGTGCCAGTAATGTAGGACAGGGGTTTCTTTTCGCCGGGGAGCTGTTTTTT CASNVGQGFLFAGELFF
once TRBD1 TRBJ1-2 TRBV6-5 TGTGCCAGCAGTCCCTCAGGGGGGAAGTTGGGCTACACCTTC CASSPSGGKLGYTF
. . TRBJ1-1 TRBV4-1 TGCGCCAGCAGCCAAGCCCGGGATCGCACTGAAGCTTTCTTT CASSQARDRTEAFF
. . TRBJ2-5 TRBV5-1 TGCGCCAGCAGCTTGGTCCCTACTGCGGGGGAGACCCAGTACTTC CASSLVPTAGETQYF
. TRBD2 TRBJ2-3 TRBV4-1 TGCGCCAGCAGCACCGGACTAGCGGGGGGCGACACAGATACGCAGTATTTT CASSTGLAGGDTDTQYF
once . TRBJ2-7 TRBV6-5 TGTGCCAGCAGTTTTCGGGAGAGATACGAGCAGTACTTC CASSFRERYEQYF
. . TRBJ1-6 TRBV6-4 TGTGCCAGCAGTGAAAAGTCAGGGGATAATTCACCCCTCCACTTT CASSEKSGDNSPLHF
. . TRBJ2-5 TRBV5-1 TGCGCCAGCAGCTTGGCCCCGACGGGGACATTGTTTCAAGAGACCCAGTACTTC CASSLAPTGTLFQETQYF
. TRBD1 TRBJ1-2 TRBV25-1 TGTGCCAGCAGTGCCCGGGACAGGGCCTATGGCTACACCTTC CASSARDRAYGYTF
. . TRBJ1-2 TRBV7-6 TGTGCCAGCAGCTTAACCGGGGATGGCTACACCTTC CASSLTGDGYTF
. . TRBJ2-5 TRBV1 TGCACCAGCAGCCTGTCGCGGCTAGCATCGGGCGAGACCCAGTACTTC CTSSLSRLASGETQYF
. . TRBJ2-5 TRBV30 TGTGCCTGGAGTAGGGGGGGGGCCGGGGAGACCCAGTACTTC CAWSRGGAGETQYF